These 14 T cell receptor beta chains originate from one sample sequenced in a study of vaccination effects on CD4 cells after COVID-19. Sequencing used immunoSEQ multiplex PCR; TCRdb keeps in-frame clones, though not all of them. In the table there are about 71,000 clones, about 65% of which are singletons. Before sequencing took place, the ViraFEST assay used viral peptide pools to expand antigen-specific CD4+ T cells. Between days 9 and 11 of culture, CD4+ T cells were separated out. Absence of prior SARS-CoV-2 infection characterized the vaccine recipients, who showed negative nucleocapsid antibodies. For these TCRs, the target antigens are not known. The sample here was CD4+ T cells from PBMCs cultured with HCoV-OC43 spike peptides, taken before COVID-19 vaccination. The subset here: HCoV-OC43 spike overlapping peptide pool stimulation. All receptors derive from a human donor who received a COVID-19 vaccine.

The J gene is TRBJ2-3, the V gene TRBV29-1, with D perhaps matching TRBD1 (6 bases). The CDR3 runs 14 residues. Germline CDR1 and CDR2: SQVTM and ANQGSEA. With 4 bases removed from V and 6 bases from J, the gap between germline ends came to 17 bases. CDR3 nucleotide sequence: TGCAGCGTTGGGAGAACAGGGCCGGGGGATACGCAGTATTTT. It is translated as CSVGRTGPGDTQYF.

J is TRBJ2-2 and V is TRBV5-1; no clear D. The germline V gene has CDR1 SGHRS and CDR2 YFSETQ. The CDR3 spans 14 residues. Trimming pared 5 bases from V and 0 bases from J, leaving 8 bases between. CDR3 nucleotide sequence: TGCGCCAGCAGATCCGAGGCGAACACCGGGGAGCTGTTTTTT. It codes for CASRSEANTGELFF.

The chain has TRBV10-1 and TRBJ1-6; D is perhaps TRBD1 (6 bases). V shed 8 bases and J shed 8 bases, with 19 bases lying between them. The CDR3 sequence is 15 residues long. Germline values: CDR1 WNHNN, CDR2 SYGVQD (reference sequence). The CDR3 nucleotides are TGCGCCAGCCGGGGGGGGGCGGCGCGAGATTCACCCCTCCACTTT. Translation: CASRGGAARDSPLHF.

V is TRBV30 and J is TRBJ1-4; a weak D match, TRBD1 (5 bases). From germline, CDR1 is GTSNPN and CDR2 SVGIG (reference sequence). This CDR3 comprises 14 residues. V lost 5 bases to trimming and J lost 6 bases, with 16 bases between them. CDR3 protein: CAWSATGGDEKLFF. CDR3 DNA: TGTGCCTGGTCGGCAACAGGCGGGGATGAAAAACTGTTTTTT. Full variable domain (remainder filled in from reference TRBV30 and TRBJ1-4): SQTIHQWPATLVQPVGSPLSLECTVEGTSNPNLYWYRQAAGRGLQLLFYSVGIGQISSEVPQNLSASRPQDRQFILSSKKLLLSDSGFYLCAWSATGGDEKLFFGSGTQLSVL.

V gene TRBV24-1 combines with J gene TRBJ2-3; TRBD2 is a possible D gene (5 bases). CDR1 and CDR2 (germline): KGHDR, SFDVKD. V lost 6 bases, J lost 1 base, and 7 bases lay in between. The CDR3 sequence is 13 residues long. CDR3 region: CATSRDGTDTQYF. In DNA form, the CDR3 reads TGTGCCACCAGTCGGGATGGCACAGATACGCAGTATTTT.

In this sample, this clone turned up once. The V gene is TRBV5-5, the J gene TRBJ1-5, with D maybe TRBD1 (5 bases). Germline V CDR1 and CDR2: SGHKS, YYEKEE (reference sequence). Trimming cost V 4 bases and J 3 bases, with 14 bases left between them. This CDR3 comprises 15 residues. CDR3 sequence: CASSRSTDINQPQHF. As DNA, the CDR3 is TGTGCCAGCAGCAGGTCGACAGATATCAATCAGCCCCAGCATTTT.

The genes are TRBV19 and TRBJ2-5; D may be TRBD2 (6 bases). With 6 bases removed from V and 2 bases from J, the gap between germline ends came to 10 bases. The length of the CDR3 is 13 residues. The germline V gene encodes CDR1 LNHDA and CDR2 SQIVND (reference sequence). This CDR3 is CASRPGRQETQYF. The CDR3 region has the DNA TGTGCCAGTAGGCCAGGGAGGCAAGAGACCCAGTACTTC. The full variable domain, its missing parts supplied by reference TRBV19 and TRBJ2-5, is DGGITQSPKYLFRKEGQNVTLSCEQNLNHDAMYWYRQDPGQGLRLIYYSQIVNDFQKGDIAEGYSVSREKKESFPLTVTSAQKNPTAFYLCASRPGRQETQYFGPGTRLLVL.

This clone was counted a few times. V is TRBV21-1 and J is TRBJ2-7; TRBD2, the D gene given by the table, was not confirmed from the DNA. TRBV21-1 is described as a pseudogene. The CDR3 is 15 amino acids. CDR3: CASSNTDRTLYEQYV. The CDR3 region has the DNA TGTGCCAGCAGCAATACCGATAGAACCCTATACGAGCAGTACGTC.

The V call is TRBV10-3, the J call TRBJ2-5, with a tentative D call TRBD1 (6 bases). Germline V gene sequence: CDR1 ENHRY, CDR2 SYGVKD. The CDR3 sequence is 14 residues long. V was clipped by 5 bases and J by 3 bases, with 13 bases between them. The CDR3 nucleotides are TGTGCCATCAGTTACAGGGCTGGTGAAGAGACCCAGTACTTC. Amino acids: CAISYRAGEETQYF.

This chain links TRBV5-5 with TRBJ1-1; D gene ambiguous. V lost 1 base to trimming and J lost 5 bases, with 6 bases between them. In germline, CDR1 is SGHKS, CDR2 YYEKEE (reference sequence). This CDR3 is 12 amino acids long. Written as DNA, the CDR3 is TGTGCCAGCAGCTTGTTAGTTACTGAAGCTTTCTTT. Protein: CASSLLVTEAFF.

This chain joins TRBV6-6 and TRBJ1-1; weak D call: TRBD1 (5 bases). CDR3 size: 13 residues. Germline CDR1 reads MNHNY; CDR2 reads SVGAGI (reference sequence). V was shortened by 1 base and J by 3 bases, with 6 bases between the two germline ends. CDR3 coding DNA: TGTGCCAGCAGTTACTTCAGGGACACTGAAGCTTTCTTT. As protein: CASSYFRDTEAFF.

This clone was counted between two and nine times. The rearrangement joins TRBV7-9 to TRBJ1-2, with D perhaps TRBD1 (5 bases). CDR1 and CDR2 from the germline V gene are SEHNR and FQNEAQ (reference sequence). V was cut by 5 bases and J by 8 bases, with 18 bases left in between. This CDR3 contains 14 residues. The CDR3 is CASSDMGQGRGYTF. The CDR3 DNA reads as TGTGCCAGCAGCGATATGGGGCAGGGAAGAGGCTACACCTTC.

The chain has TRBV6-5 and TRBJ1-5; no reliable D call. This CDR3 comprises 12 residues. Trimming pared 6 bases from V and 1 base from J, leaving 4 bases between. From germline, CDR1 is MNHEY and CDR2 SVGAGI. CDR3 nucleotide sequence: TGTGCCAGCAGGGACAGCAATCAGCCCCAGCATTTT. Translating gives CASRDSNQPQHF.

The genes are TRBV18 and TRBJ1-2, with D possibly being TRBD1 (6 bases). This CDR3 has 15 residues. Germline V CDR1 and CDR2: KGHSH, LQKENI. The V and J ends lost 4 bases and 4 bases respectively, with 16 bases between them. This chain's CDR3 is CASSQTGSSVYGYTF. The DNA for the CDR3 is TGTGCCAGCTCACAAACAGGGTCCTCGGTCTATGGCTACACCTTC.